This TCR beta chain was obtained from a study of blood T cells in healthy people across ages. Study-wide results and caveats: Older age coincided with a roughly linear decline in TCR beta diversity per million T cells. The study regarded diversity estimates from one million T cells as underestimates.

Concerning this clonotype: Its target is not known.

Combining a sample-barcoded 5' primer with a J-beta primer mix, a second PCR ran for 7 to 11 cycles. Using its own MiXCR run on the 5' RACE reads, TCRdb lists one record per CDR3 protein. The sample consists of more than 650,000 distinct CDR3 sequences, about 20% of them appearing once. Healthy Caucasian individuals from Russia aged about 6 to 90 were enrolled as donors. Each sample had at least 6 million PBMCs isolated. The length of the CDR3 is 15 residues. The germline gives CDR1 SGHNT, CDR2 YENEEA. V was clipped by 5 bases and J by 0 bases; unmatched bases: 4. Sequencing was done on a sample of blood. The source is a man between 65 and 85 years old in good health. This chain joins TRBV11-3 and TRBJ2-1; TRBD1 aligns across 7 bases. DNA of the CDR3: TGTGCCAGCAGCCTGGGACAGACCTCCTACAATGAGCAGTTCTTC. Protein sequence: CASSLGQTSYNEQFF. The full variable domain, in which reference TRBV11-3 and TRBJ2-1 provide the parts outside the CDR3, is EAGVVQSPRYKIIEKKQPVAFWCNPISGHNTLYWYLQNLGQGPELLIRYENEEAVDDSQLPKDRFSAERLKGVDSTLKIQPAELGDSAVYLCASSLGQTSYNEQFFGPGTRLTVL.